This entry features one T cell receptor beta chain sequence. Amplification used 60 Vbeta primers and 13 Jbeta primers. Profiling relied on immunoSEQ multiplex PCR, and the TCRdb table lists in-frame clones only, not all of them. Its table lists roughly 120,000 clones. The entry originates in a study of cytomegalovirus exposure and HLA in healthy donors. Trimming removed 2 bases from V and 3 bases from J; junction bases left unmatched: 5. Per the germline V gene, CDR1 is MNHEY and CDR2 is SMNVEV (reference sequence). The CDR3 spans 15 residues. The chain combines TRBV27 with TRBJ2-7, with 9 bases aligning to TRBD2. The receptor was isolated from a man in his forties in good health and CMV-seronegative. The sequenced sample consisted of PBMCs. The DNA of the CDR3 is TGTGCCAGCAGTTTAGCGGGAGGGCCCATCTACGAGCAGTACTTC. This translates into CASSLAGGPIYEQYF.